This T cell receptor beta chain was retrieved from a study of T cells after yellow fever vaccination. Study-wide findings and caveats: Reappearance after the booster was observed for most primary-vaccination clones (roughly 97% CD4, over 70% CD8). Abundant bulk-derived clonotypes could contaminate FACS-sorted repertoires.

Note on this clonotype: The antigen is not known.

CDR3 length equals 15 residues. The ends lost 6 bases at V and 6 bases at J; junction bases unmatched: 4. Germline V gene sequence: CDR1 SNHLY, CDR2 FYNNEI. In TCRdb, the 5' RACE reads were re-called with MiXCR into one record per CDR3 protein. Of under 300,000 distinct CDR3 sequences listed, under 15% are singletons. The chain carries TRBV2 and TRBJ2-3; 15 bases line up with TRBD2. The sample was CD4+ T cells sorted from PBMCs, taken 45 days after the yellow fever booster vaccination. This TCR was recovered from a man under 40 who received the YFV17D yellow fever vaccine. CDR3 nucleotides: TGTGCCAGCAGACCCGGGACTAGCGGGAGGGATACGCAGTATTTT. Translating gives CASRPGTSGRDTQYF.